The 20 T cell receptor beta chains reported below all come from one sample, sequenced in a study of blood T cell repertoires in COVID-19. Sequencing used immunoSEQ multiplex PCR; TCRdb keeps in-frame clones, though not all of them. The sample yields 130,000 or so clones, more than 60% seen once. Sequencing input: peripheral blood. The origin of the receptors is a woman aged 70-85 years with acute or convalescent COVID-19.

CDR3 DNA sequence: TGTGCCAGCAGCTTGGATCCCTCCCACGGTATGCCGCAGTATTTT. It codes for CASSLDPSHGMPQYF. The chain joins TRBV5-8 to TRBJ2-3; the D is unclear. CDR1 and CDR2 (germline): SGHTS, YDEGEE. V was pared by 0 bases and J by 10 bases, with 18 bases between. The CDR3 length is 15 residues.

For the CDR3, the DNA is TGTGCCAGCAGTGAAGCACAGGGTCCAGGAAACACCATATATTTT. Protein product: CASSEAQGPGNTIYF. The gene calls are TRBV6-1 and TRBJ1-3, with a possible D match to TRBD1 (6 bases). V lost 0 bases and J 4 bases, leaving 10 bases between the germline ends. The germline CDR1 and CDR2 sequences are MNHNS and SASEGT. This CDR3 is 15 amino acids long.

The chain combines TRBV5-8 with TRBJ2-1, with 8 bases fitting TRBD2. From germline, CDR1 is SGHTS and CDR2 YDEGEE. There are 20 residues in the CDR3. V lost 0 bases, J lost 0 bases, and 14 bases stayed unmatched. The CDR3, as DNA: TGTGCCAGCAGCTTGGCGGTGTGGGCTAGCGGGCCGAGCTCCTACAATGAGCAGTTCTTC. This codes for CASSLAVWASGPSSYNEQFF.

The genes are TRBV7-8 and TRBJ2-1; weak D call: TRBD2 (5 bases). Trimming removed 5 bases at V and 8 bases at J, with 10 bases between. Germline V gives CDR1 SGHVS, CDR2 FQNEAQ. The CDR3 spans 12 residues. CDR3 region: CASSRTGYEQFF. CDR3 in DNA: TGTGCCAGCAGCCGTACGGGATATGAGCAGTTCTTC.

The chain uses TRBV24-1 and TRBJ2-1, with D maybe TRBD1 (6 bases). Per the germline V gene, CDR1 is KGHDR and CDR2 is SFDVKD. Deletions cut 7 bases from V and 2 bases from J, with 14 bases between. CDR3 length: 15 amino acids. Here the CDR3 DNA reads TGTGCCACCAGGGGCGGACAGTGGGCCTACAATGAGCAGTTCTTC. The encoded protein is CATRGGQWAYNEQFF.

The J gene is TRBJ1-2, the V gene TRBV5-5, with D perhaps TRBD1 (5 bases). CDR1 and CDR2 from the germline V gene are SGHKS and YYEKEE (reference sequence). The CDR3 consists of 16 residues. Trimming stripped 0 bases from V and 4 bases from J, with 16 bases between. CDR3 residues: CASSLGAAGFSYGYTF. The CDR3 region has the DNA TGTGCCAGCAGCTTGGGGGCCGCAGGGTTTAGCTATGGCTACACCTTC.

This clone was recorded a few times. The gene calls are TRBV5-6 and TRBJ2-5; 9 nucleotides match TRBD1. V dropped 4 bases and J dropped 5; count of bases not matched to a gene: 12. The CDR3 is made up of 16 amino acids. The V gene's germline CDR1 is SGHDT and CDR2 YYEEEE. The CDR3 nucleotides are TGTGCCAGCAGCCCGGGACAGGGTCTAGGTTCGGAGACCCAGTACTTC. Translated: CASSPGQGLGSETQYF.

The chain is built from TRBV9 and TRBJ2-3, with D maybe TRBD2 (6 bases). Deletions cut 4 bases from V and 4 bases from J, with 16 bases between. Germline V gives CDR1 SGDLS, CDR2 YYNGEE. The CDR3 is 15 amino acids. The CDR3 reads CASSPREGLPDTQYF. The CDR3 nucleotides read TGTGCCAGCAGCCCCCGTGAGGGACTTCCAGATACGCAGTATTTT.

The J gene is TRBJ1-1, the V gene TRBV28; TRBD1 is a possible D gene (5 bases). The CDR3 contains 14 residues. The germline CDR1 and CDR2 sequences are MDHEN and SYDVKM. V was trimmed by 3 bases and J by 1 base, leaving 9 bases between them. The CDR3 coding sequence is TGTGCCAGCAGTTTGCCAGGGTGGAACACTGAAGCTTTCTTT. This gives the protein CASSLPGWNTEAFF.

The rearrangement links TRBV6-5 to TRBJ2-1, with D possibly matching TRBD2 (7 bases). CDR3 length: 14 residues. Per germline, CDR1 MNHEY and CDR2 SVGAGI. The V gene lost 9 bases and the J gene lost 7 bases, with 19 bases spanning the gap. CDR3 sequence (DNA): TGTGCCAGTACTGAGGGGGGGGCCGGGAATGAGCAGTTCTTC. Amino acid sequence: CASTEGGAGNEQFF.

The rearrangement joins TRBV9 to TRBJ2-2; D gene unclear. Trimming removed 4 bases at V and 3 bases at J, with 4 bases between. CDR1 is SGDLS and CDR2 is YYNGEE in the germline V gene. This CDR3 contains 12 residues. The CDR3 here is CASSRDTGELFF. Here the CDR3 DNA reads TGTGCCAGCAGCCGGGACACCGGGGAGCTGTTTTTT. The complete variable domain, with remaining parts taken from reference TRBV9 and TRBJ2-2, reads DSGVTQTPKHLITATGQRVTLRCSPRSGDLSVYWYQQSLDQGLQFLIQYYNGEERAKGNILERFSAQQFPDLHSELNLSSLELGDSALYFCASSRDTGELFFGEGSRLTVL.

The CDR3 nucleotides are TGTGCCAGCAGCTCGTTAGCGGGAGTCCACAATGAGCAGTTCTTC. Protein product: CASSSLAGVHNEQFF. The chain combines TRBV7-3 with TRBJ2-1, with 9 bases that match TRBD2. The germline gives CDR1 SGHTA, CDR2 FQGTGA. Unmatched junction bases numbered 6, after V lost 4 bases and J lost 5 bases. This CDR3 has 15 amino acids. Complete variable domain (other parts from reference TRBV7-3 and TRBJ2-1): GAGVSQTPSNKVTEKGKYVELRCDPISGHTALYWYRQSLGQGPEFLIYFQGTGAADDSGLPNDRFFAVRPEGSVSTLKIQRTERGDSAVYLCASSSLAGVHNEQFFGPGTRLTVL.

This chain links TRBV5-6 with TRBJ2-3, with a weak D call TRBD2 (6 bases). Germline values: CDR1 SGHDT, CDR2 YYEEEE. The CDR3 covers 14 residues. Deletions cut 5 bases from V and 2 bases from J, with 12 bases between. The CDR3 spells CASSYSGITDTQYF. Here the CDR3 DNA reads TGTGCCAGCAGTTATAGCGGAATCACAGATACGCAGTATTTT.

The chain uses TRBV5-1 and TRBJ2-7; D is perhaps TRBD1 (6 bases). The CDR3 is 12 residues long. Germline CDR1 SGHRS, CDR2 YFSETQ. Deletions cut 3 bases from V and 7 bases from J, with 11 bases between. The CDR3 region is CASSSGQQEQYF. CDR3 nucleotide sequence: TGCGCCAGCAGCTCTGGACAGCAGGAGCAGTACTTC.

The chain couples TRBV5-5 to TRBJ1-1, with D possibly being TRBD1 (5 bases). V was trimmed by 3 bases and J by 1 base, leaving 7 bases between them. CDR1 and CDR2 (germline): SGHKS, YYEKEE (reference sequence). The CDR3 totals 13 residues. This CDR3 reads CASSWTTNTEAFF. As DNA, the CDR3 is TGTGCCAGCAGCTGGACAACGAACACTGAAGCTTTCTTT.

The V gene is TRBV9, the J gene TRBJ2-3; D is possibly TRBD2 (6 bases). The ends were cut back, 4 bases at V and 2 bases at J, with 17 bases in the middle. Germline-derived CDR1 and CDR2 are SGDLS and YYNGEE. This CDR3 contains 16 residues. The CDR3 protein is CASSPSWRVLTDTQYF. Written as DNA, the CDR3 is TGTGCCAGCAGCCCCTCTTGGAGGGTTCTCACAGATACGCAGTATTTT. Looking up the rest from reference TRBV9 and TRBJ2-3 gives the full variable domain: DSGVTQTPKHLITATGQRVTLRCSPRSGDLSVYWYQQSLDQGLQFLIQYYNGEERAKGNILERFSAQQFPDLHSELNLSSLELGDSALYFCASSPSWRVLTDTQYFGPGTRLTVL.

This CDR3 is CASNGQGSTDTQYF. In nucleotides, the CDR3 is TGTGCCAGCAATGGACAGGGAAGCACAGATACGCAGTATTTT. The chain combines TRBV2 with TRBJ2-3; TRBD1 matches 8 bases. The junction had 3 bases not matched to a gene; V was cut back by 7 bases and J by 0 bases. CDR1 is SNHLY and CDR2 is FYNNEI in the germline V gene. The CDR3 extends over 14 amino acids.

This rearrangement joins TRBV5-4 to TRBJ2-5, with D hard to call. Germline V gives CDR1 SGHNT, CDR2 YYREEE (reference sequence). V was clipped by 2 bases and J by 1 base, with 6 bases between them. This CDR3 contains 13 residues. As DNA, the CDR3 is TGTGCCAGCAGCTTAATCTTCCAAGAGACCCAGTACTTC. Protein product: CASSLIFQETQYF.

The chain has TRBV6-5 and TRBJ2-3, with TRBD2 matching 12 bases. The CDR3 has 14 residues. The V segment lost 7 bases and the J segment 6 bases; nucleotides outside the gene matches: 5. Germline CDR1 and CDR2: MNHEY and SVGAGI. For the CDR3, the DNA is TGTGCCAGCACCCAGACTAGCGGGGGTGATACGCAGTATTTT. Protein: CASTQTSGGDTQYF.

This clone was counted only a few times. This chain joins TRBV5-4 and TRBJ1-2; no firm D call. This CDR3 spans 17 amino acids. V was cut by 3 bases and J by 4 bases, with 22 bases left in between. The germline V gene has CDR1 SGHNT and CDR2 YYREEE (reference sequence). CDR3 DNA: TGTGCCAGCAGCTCCTCAAGGACTCTTACCCCCCGCTATGGCTACACCTTC. This codes for CASSSSRTLTPRYGYTF.